This T cell receptor beta chain was captured in a study of PD-L1 blockade in urothelial cancer. This clone has only a few counts. Data came from immunoSEQ multiplex PCR; TCRdb stores just in-frame clones and leaves some out. The data contain more than 85,000 clones, 91% of them singletons. Each patient gave between 1 and 8 samples, pretreatment and on-treatment. Germline-derived CDR1 and CDR2 are SQVTM and ANQGSEA. The length of the CDR3 is 13 residues. The V gene lost 3 bases and the J gene lost 7 bases, with 15 bases spanning the gap. The chain couples TRBV29-1 to TRBJ1-1, with a possible D match to TRBD1 (5 bases). The specimen was PBMCs, collected around atezolizumab (anti-PD-L1) treatment. The clonotype originates from a woman older than 75 with urothelial cancer. The CDR3 loop is CSVDANRQSEAFF. In DNA, the CDR3 is TGCAGCGTTGACGCGAACAGACAGAGTGAAGCTTTCTTT. The variable domain in full, completed from reference TRBV29-1 and TRBJ1-1, reads SAVISQKPSRDICQRGTSLTIQCQVDSQVTMMFWYRQQPGQSLTLIATANQGSEATYESGFVIDKFPISRPNLTFSTLTVSNMSPEDSSIYLCSVDANRQSEAFFGQGTRLTVV.